This record looks at one T cell receptor (beta chain) sequence and its context. Its target is not known. The protocol was immunoSEQ multiplex PCR, while the TCRdb copy is restricted to in-frame clones and leaves out a portion. This sample yields about 870,000 clones, of which around 92% are seen a single time; 24% belongs to the top ten. These data come from a study of shared clonotypes between healthy human individuals. Background on the study: Per donor, CD8 memory used one plate, CD8 naive used two, CD4 memory used three and CD4 naive used three. General study points: Clonotypes not shared had lower generation probabilities than those common to all four donors.

Positive CCR7 selection of CD45RO-negative cells yielded the naive CD8 cells, and terminally differentiated effector memory CD45RA+ cells were excluded. CDR1 is MNHNS and CDR2 is SASEGT in the germline V gene. Trimming took off 2 bases at V and 4 bases at J, with 24 bases between the two ends. The CDR3 is made up of 18 amino acids. The receptor's source is a man aged 25-45 years in good health. The rearrangement uses TRBV6-1 and TRBJ2-7; D is possibly TRBD1 or TRBD2 (5 bases each). Source material: naive CD8+ T cells sorted from blood. The CDR3 coding sequence is TGTGCCAGCAGTGAATTGGGGGAGACCAGAACGCGATTTTACGAGCAGTACTTC. Amino acids: CASSELGETRTRFYEQYF.